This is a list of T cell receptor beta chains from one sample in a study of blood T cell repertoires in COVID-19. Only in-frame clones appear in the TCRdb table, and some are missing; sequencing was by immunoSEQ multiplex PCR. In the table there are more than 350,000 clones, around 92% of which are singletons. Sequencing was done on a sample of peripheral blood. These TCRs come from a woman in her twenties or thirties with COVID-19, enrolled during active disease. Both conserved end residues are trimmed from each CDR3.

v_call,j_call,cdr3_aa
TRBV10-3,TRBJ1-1,ATADAENTEAF
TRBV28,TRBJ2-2,ASTNHPGGNTGELF
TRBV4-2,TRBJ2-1,ASSQGPSPPYNEQF
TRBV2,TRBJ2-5,ASSASGLGRYQETQY
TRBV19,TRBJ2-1,ASSISSYNEQF
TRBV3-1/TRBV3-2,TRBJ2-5,ASSQQGEETQY
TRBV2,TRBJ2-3,ASALQGVDTQY
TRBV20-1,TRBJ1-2,SARLYGYT
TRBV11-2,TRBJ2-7,ASSLSRGSFYEQY
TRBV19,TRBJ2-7,ASSIGLIYEQY
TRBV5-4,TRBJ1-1,ASSLGGDRTEAF
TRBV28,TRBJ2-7,ASSFGSGHLLDYEQY
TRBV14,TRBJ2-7,ASSQGQLPYDGQY
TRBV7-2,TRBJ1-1,ASSAGWMNTEAF
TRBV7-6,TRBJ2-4,ASSPSGTGNIQY
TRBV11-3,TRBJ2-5,ASSLSGTFQETQY
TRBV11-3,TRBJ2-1,ASSPSTSGGEHNEQF